This T cell receptor (beta chain) was recorded in a study of T cell repertoires in cytomegalovirus infection. On the study more broadly: Selected CMV epitopes included recently identified HLA-C-restricted ones as well as well-studied HLA-B-restricted ones. Both CMV infection and a matching HLA type were indicated by public TCR beta signatures.

Findings of the study overall: What dominated the ex vivo response were HLA-C-restricted CMV-specific TCR beta clonotypes. The cumulative frequency of public TCR beta families identified carriers of CMV plus the relevant HLA.

Turning to this clonotype: Its antigen is not known.

TCRdb reprocessed the reads with MiXCR, giving one entry per CDR3 protein. The table has 360,000 or so distinct CDR3 sequences, around a third seen once. This TCR was recovered from a human donor in good health (CMV status not recorded). Some clones in this sample may be carry-over from other donors' samples. Sequencing was performed on cultured PBMCs, taken from culture after CMV antigen stimulation.

CDR3 DNA: TGCGCCAGCAGCCCCATCGTCAGGGGGTACAATGAGCAGTTCTTC. Its translation is CASSPIVRGYNEQFF. The V call is TRBV4-3, the J call TRBJ2-1; 7 bases agree with TRBD1. V trimming: 4 bases; J trimming: 4 bases; junction bases outside the gene matches: 7. The CDR3 covers 15 residues. Per germline, CDR1 LGHNA and CDR2 YSLEER.